The 3 T cell receptor beta chains in this list originate from one sample, sequenced in a study of vaccination effects on CD4 cells after COVID-19. Here immunoSEQ multiplex PCR was the method, and the copy in TCRdb shows in-frame clones only, minus some. The repertoire consists of about 59,000 clones, with just under 80% occurring once and the leading ten covering roughly 2%. Ahead of sequencing, the ViraFEST assay grew antigen-specific CD4+ T cells using viral peptide pools. Culturing for 10 to 11 days preceded CD4+ T cell isolation. Participants each got two BNT162b2 or mRNA-1273 vaccine doses. For these receptors, no antigen is known. The sequenced sample was CD4+ T cells from PBMCs cultured with HCoV-OC43 spike peptides, obtained after COVID-19 vaccination. The subset is: HCoV-OC43 spike overlapping peptide pool stimulation. These receptors came from a human donor who received a COVID-19 vaccine.

The rearrangement uses TRBV30 and TRBJ1-3; D is ambiguous. CDR1 and CDR2 from the germline V gene are GTSNPN and SVGIG (reference sequence). The CDR3 runs 14 residues. The CDR3, as DNA: TGTGCTCACCAAGCCGTACTCTCTGGAAACACCATATATTTT. Encoded protein: CAHQAVLSGNTIYF.

The chain combines TRBV28 with TRBJ1-4; the match to TRBD1 covers 11 bases. Germline loops: CDR1 MDHEN, CDR2 SYDVKM. Trimming took 3 bases from V and 7 from J; bases not matched to a gene: 1. The CDR3 runs to 14 residues. The CDR3 loop is CASSLGTGGEKLFF. DNA for the CDR3: TGTGCCAGCAGTTTGGGGACAGGGGGTGAAAAACTGTTTTTT.

V usage is TRBV2 and J usage is TRBJ2-3, with D tentatively TRBD2 (7 bases). The length of the CDR3 is 13 residues. CDR1 is SNHLY and CDR2 is FYNNEI in the germline V gene. V lost 7 bases to trimming and J lost 4 bases, with 12 bases between them. The CDR3 region is CASILGGADTQYF. CDR3 DNA: TGTGCCAGCATCCTAGGGGGGGCAGATACGCAGTATTTT. The full variable domain, rest sourced from reference TRBV2 and TRBJ2-3, is EPEVTQTPSHQVTQMGQEVILRCVPISNHLYFYWYRQILGQKVEFLVSFYNNEISEKSEIFDDQFSVERPDGSNFTLKIRSTKLEDSAMYFCASILGGADTQYFGPGTRLTVL.